One and the same sample provided the 20 T cell receptor beta chains below, sequenced in a study of beta chain features in type 1 diabetes. General study points: Among patients with Type 1 diabetes, TCRB CDR3s were moderately but significantly shorter in every one of the four CD4+ subsets.

Expressed TCRB transcripts were sequenced because the isolated RNA had all been reverse transcribed beforehand. This table comes from immunoSEQ multiplex PCR, and its TCRdb copy is limited to in-frame clones, with some not included. Seen here are over 200,000 clones, roughly 11% observed once, and the top ten hold over 0.015%. These receptors' targets are unknown. Sequenced: naive CD4+ T cells from blood. These receptors were taken from a man in his thirties or forties with type 1 diabetes.

The V gene is TRBV18, the J gene TRBJ2-7, with 8 bases lining up with TRBD1. The CDR3 length is 14 residues. Germline loops: CDR1 KGHSH, CDR2 LQKENI. V lost 4 bases to trimming and J lost 7 bases; unmatched junction nucleotides: 9. CDR3 nucleotide sequence: TGTGCCAGCTCACTTGGACAGGGCGGGGTTGAGCAGTACTTC. Its protein product is CASSLGQGGVEQYF.

This clone was counted only a few times. The chain uses TRBV7-2 and TRBJ1-1; D is unresolved. This CDR3 has 14 residues. Germline-derived CDR1 and CDR2 are SGHTA and FQGNSA. V was cut by 1 base and J by 1 base, with 7 bases left in between. The CDR3 is CASSLVTGNTEAFF. The CDR3 nucleotides are TGTGCCAGCAGCTTAGTCACGGGGAACACTGAAGCTTTCTTT.

The J gene is TRBJ2-2, the V gene TRBV7-9; D not resolved. Between the trimmed V and J ends, which lost 2 bases and 1 base, there was a span of 8 bases. This CDR3 region has 15 residues. Germline V gene sequence: CDR1 SEHNR, CDR2 FQNEAQ (reference sequence). CDR3 region: CASSLLSVNTGELFF. As DNA, the CDR3 is TGTGCCAGCAGCTTACTTTCGGTGAACACCGGGGAGCTGTTTTTT.

This clone has more than one count but fewer than ten. The V gene is TRBV5-1, the J gene TRBJ2-2; a possible D gene is TRBD2 (5 bases). This CDR3 has 17 amino acids. V lost 0 bases and J lost 1, with 13 bases in between. Germline values: CDR1 SGHRS, CDR2 YFSETQ. The CDR3 sequence: CASSLEVQRMNTGELFF. Written as DNA, the CDR3 is TGCGCCAGCAGCTTGGAGGTCCAGCGGATGAACACCGGGGAGCTGTTTTTT.

In this sample, this clone turned up a few times. The chain has TRBV6-6 and TRBJ2-4, with a tentative D call TRBD2 (6 bases). From germline, CDR1 is MNHNY and CDR2 SVGAGI (reference sequence). The CDR3 loop spans 13 amino acids. V was shortened by 6 bases and J by 5 bases, with 11 bases between the two germline ends. The CDR3 protein is CASREGSENIQYF. The CDR3 bases are TGTGCCAGCAGGGAGGGTTCCGAAAACATTCAGTACTTC.

The chain combines TRBV5-1 with TRBJ2-7; TRBD1 might be the D (6 bases). This CDR3 region has 13 residues. Trimming took off 2 bases at V and 6 bases at J, with 12 bases between the two ends. Germline-derived CDR1 and CDR2 are SGHRS and YFSETQ. The DNA of the CDR3 is TGCGCCAGCAGCTTACAGGGATTAGGCGAGCAGTACTTC. Translated, it gives CASSLQGLGEQYF.

CDR3 nucleotide sequence: TGTGCCAGCAGCTTACGAGCGAGGGAGACCCAGTACTTC. Protein: CASSLRARETQYF. This chain connects TRBV13 to TRBJ2-5, with D hard to call. Trimming pared 2 bases from V and 5 bases from J, leaving 9 bases between. The germline gives CDR1 PRHDT, CDR2 FYEKMQ (reference sequence). This CDR3 contains 13 residues.

The V and J genes are TRBV28 and TRBJ2-5; D not certain. The CDR3 totals 12 residues. Germline V lookup: CDR1 MDHEN, CDR2 SYDVKM. With 6 bases removed from V and 5 bases from J, the gap between germline ends came to 10 bases. CDR3 region: CASSPPAETQYF. The CDR3, as DNA: TGTGCCAGCAGCCCCCCCGCGGAGACCCAGTACTTC.

The chain combines TRBV27 with TRBJ2-2; D unresolved. The CDR3 totals 11 residues. V lost 2 bases and J 7 bases, leaving 2 bases between the germline ends. Per germline, CDR1 MNHEY and CDR2 SMNVEV (reference sequence). The CDR3 DNA reads TGTGCCAGCAGTTTACACGGGGAGCTGTTTTTT. Amino acids: CASSLHGELFF.

This clone was seen a handful of times. This chain connects TRBV4-1 to TRBJ2-3, with 7 bases matching TRBD1. CDR3 length: 15 residues. Germline CDR1 reads MGHRA; CDR2 reads YSYEKL. With V trimmed by 1 base and J by 7 bases, 8 bases remained unmatched. DNA of the CDR3: TGCGCCAGCAGCCAAGGACAGGGCGGGCCGAATACGCAGTATTTT. It yields the protein CASSQGQGGPNTQYF.

V and J are TRBV2 and TRBJ1-1; TRBD1 matches 12 bases. The CDR3 length is 12 residues. With V trimmed by 8 bases and J by 9 bases, 4 bases remained unmatched. In germline, CDR1 is SNHLY, CDR2 FYNNEI. Here the CDR3 reads CASGTGGSQAFF. CDR3 DNA: TGTGCCAGCGGGACAGGGGGCTCTCAAGCTTTCTTT.

The chain carries TRBV7-8 and TRBJ2-6, with D tentatively TRBD1 (5 bases). The CDR3 spans 14 residues. V lost 3 bases and J lost 4, with 7 bases in between. Germline values: CDR1 SGHVS, CDR2 FQNEAQ. The CDR3 DNA reads TGTGCCAGCAGCTTCTCAGGGGGGGCCAACGTCCTGACTTTC. Its translation is CASSFSGGANVLTF.

This clone was detected only a few times. The chain couples TRBV4-3 to TRBJ2-7; perhaps TRBD2 as D (5 bases). CDR3 length equals 17 residues. The V and J ends lost 0 bases and 1 base respectively, with 16 bases between them. In germline, CDR1 is LGHNA, CDR2 YSLEER. CDR3 nucleotide sequence: TGCGCCAGCAGCCAAGAAGGAACGGGGTCGGGGTCCTACGAGCAGTACTTC. Protein sequence: CASSQEGTGSGSYEQYF.

This chain links TRBV18 with TRBJ2-7; 7 bases map to TRBD1. This CDR3 comprises 13 residues. Unmatched junction bases numbered 1, after V lost 3 bases and J lost 2 bases. Germline V gene sequence: CDR1 KGHSH, CDR2 LQKENI. CDR3 sequence: CASSPGTAYEQYF. The CDR3 coding sequence is TGTGCCAGCTCACCCGGGACAGCCTACGAGCAGTACTTC.

This clone was seen a few times. The rearrangement joins TRBV7-9 to TRBJ2-5, with D uncertain. Trimming removed 8 bases from V and 4 bases from J, with 8 bases in between. This CDR3 is built from 11 residues. The germline CDR1 and CDR2 sequences are SEHNR and FQNEAQ (reference sequence). This chain's CDR3 is CASRRRETQYF. For the CDR3, the DNA is TGTGCCAGCCGACGGAGAGAGACCCAGTACTTC.

The genes are TRBV25-1 and TRBJ1-6, with a possible D match to TRBD1 (5 bases). The CDR3 has 15 amino acids. Germline CDR1 reads MGHDK; CDR2 reads SYGVNS. V was trimmed by 3 bases and J by 9 bases, leaving 15 bases between them. The CDR3, as DNA: TGTGCCAGCAGTGACCCCAACGGGGGAGGTTCACCCCTCCACTTT. Its translation is CASSDPNGGGSPLHF. Combining the CDR3 with reference TRBV25-1 and TRBJ1-6 gives the whole variable domain EADIYQTPRYLVIGTGKKITLECSQTMGHDKMYWYQQDPGMELHLIHYSYGVNSTEKGDLSSESTVSRIRTEHFPLTLESARPSHTSQYLCASSDPNGGGSPLHFGNGTRLTVT.

This chain uses TRBV4-1 with TRBJ2-7; TRBD2 aligns across 10 bases. With 1 base clipped from V and 5 bases from J, the junction kept 8 bases outside the gene matches. The germline V gene encodes CDR1 MGHRA and CDR2 YSYEKL. The CDR3 loop spans 16 amino acids. The CDR3 loop is CASSQGWVAGGHEQYF. CDR3 DNA: TGCGCCAGCAGCCAAGGGTGGGTAGCGGGGGGTCACGAGCAGTACTTC.

In the case of this clone: Other DNA sequences in this specimen translate into the identical CDR3. In DNA form, the CDR3 reads TGTGCCAGCAGCTTCGGGGAGGACACTGAAGCTTTCTTT. It is translated as CASSFGEDTEAFF. The chain has TRBV7-9 and TRBJ1-1; no clear D. V was shortened by 3 bases and J by 3 bases, with 8 bases between the two germline ends. The V gene's germline CDR1 is SEHNR and CDR2 FQNEAQ (reference sequence). This CDR3 spans 13 amino acids.

The chain is built from TRBV5-1 and TRBJ2-5; possibly TRBD2 for D (7 bases). Germline loops: CDR1 SGHRS, CDR2 YFSETQ. V gave up 0 bases and J gave up 5 bases, with 14 bases separating them. This CDR3 comprises 15 residues. For the CDR3, the DNA is TGCGCCAGCAGCTTGGGGCGGGGGCCTAGGGAGACCCAGTACTTC. It is translated as CASSLGRGPRETQYF.

The genes are TRBV7-9 and TRBJ2-5; a weak D match, TRBD2 (6 bases). Germline loops: CDR1 SEHNR, CDR2 FQNEAQ (reference sequence). Trimming stripped 5 bases from V and 2 bases from J, with 15 bases between. The CDR3 has 15 amino acids. CDR3 in amino acids: CASSILGGGQETQYF. Written as DNA, the CDR3 is TGTGCCAGCAGCATCCTCGGAGGAGGGCAAGAGACCCAGTACTTC. The full variable domain, with the rest looked up from reference TRBV7-9 and TRBJ2-5, is DTGVSQNPRHKITKRGQNVTFRCDPISEHNRLYWYRQTLGQGPEFLTYFQNEAQLEKSRLLSDRFSAERPKGSFSTLEIQRTEQGDSAMYLCASSILGGGQETQYFGPGTRLLVL.